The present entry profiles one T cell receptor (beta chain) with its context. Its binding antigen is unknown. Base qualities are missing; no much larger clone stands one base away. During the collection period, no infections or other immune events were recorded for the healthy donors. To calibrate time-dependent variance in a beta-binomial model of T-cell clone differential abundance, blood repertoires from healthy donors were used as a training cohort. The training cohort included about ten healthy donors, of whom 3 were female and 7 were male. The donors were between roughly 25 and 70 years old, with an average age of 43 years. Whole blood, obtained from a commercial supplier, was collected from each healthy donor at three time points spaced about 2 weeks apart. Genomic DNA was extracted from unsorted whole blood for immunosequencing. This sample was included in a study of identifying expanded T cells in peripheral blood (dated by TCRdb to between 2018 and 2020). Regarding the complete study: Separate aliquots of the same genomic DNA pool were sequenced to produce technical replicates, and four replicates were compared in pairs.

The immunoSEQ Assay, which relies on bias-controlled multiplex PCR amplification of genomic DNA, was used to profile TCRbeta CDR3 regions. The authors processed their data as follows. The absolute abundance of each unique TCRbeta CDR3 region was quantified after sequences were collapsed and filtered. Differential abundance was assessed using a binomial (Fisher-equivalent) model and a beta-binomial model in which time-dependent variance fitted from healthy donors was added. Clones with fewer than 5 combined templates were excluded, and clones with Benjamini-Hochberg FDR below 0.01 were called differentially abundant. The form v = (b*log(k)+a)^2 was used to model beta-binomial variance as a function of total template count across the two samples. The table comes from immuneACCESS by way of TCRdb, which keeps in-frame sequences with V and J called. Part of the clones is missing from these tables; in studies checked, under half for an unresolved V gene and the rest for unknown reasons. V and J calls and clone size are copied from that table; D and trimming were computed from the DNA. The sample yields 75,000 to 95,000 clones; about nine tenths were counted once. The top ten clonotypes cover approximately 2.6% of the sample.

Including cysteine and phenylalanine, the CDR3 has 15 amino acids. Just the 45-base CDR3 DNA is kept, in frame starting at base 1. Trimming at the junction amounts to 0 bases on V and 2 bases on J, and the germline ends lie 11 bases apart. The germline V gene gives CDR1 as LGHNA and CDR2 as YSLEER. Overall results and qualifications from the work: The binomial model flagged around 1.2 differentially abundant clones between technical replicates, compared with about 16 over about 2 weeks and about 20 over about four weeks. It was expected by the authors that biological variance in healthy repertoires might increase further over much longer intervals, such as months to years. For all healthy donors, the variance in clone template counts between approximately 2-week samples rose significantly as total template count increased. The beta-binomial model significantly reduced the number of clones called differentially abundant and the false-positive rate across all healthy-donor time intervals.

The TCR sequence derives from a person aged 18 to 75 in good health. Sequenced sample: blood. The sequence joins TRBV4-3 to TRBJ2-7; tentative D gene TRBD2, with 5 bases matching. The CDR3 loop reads CASSQDPRAPYEQYF. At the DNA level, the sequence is TGCGCCAGCAGCCAAGATCCGAGGGCTCCCTACGAGCAGTACTTC.